This T cell receptor (beta chain) is from a study of blood T cell repertoires in COVID-19. Study overall: Specimens from acute and convalescent COVID-19 originated in the United States, Italy and Spain.

The study drew participants aged about 18 to 90 years from around 24 US areas. CDR1 and CDR2 from the germline V gene are SGHAT and FQNNGV. The CDR3 length is 15 residues. V lost 3 bases, J lost 1 base, and 12 bases lay in between. Original methodology: Estimation of nucleated cell counts relied on the amplification of reference gene primers. Assay used: immunoSEQ multiplex PCR; TCRdb lists only in-frame clones, some missing. That table supplies the V and J calls and clone size; D and trimming were determined from the DNA. Altogether around 150,000 clones are present, 70% to 90% being singletons, with the ten largest covering approximately 6%.

The V and J genes are TRBV11-2 and TRBJ2-5, with D tentatively TRBD1 (5 bases). This clonotype was sampled from a man between 40 and 49 years old who had recovered from COVID-19. Sequencing was performed on PBMCs or T cells enriched from blood (not recorded which). CDR3 DNA: TGTGCCAGCAGCTTTTTAGGACAAATCCAAGAGACCCAGTACTTC. It is translated as CASSFLGQIQETQYF.